Listed below are T cell receptor beta chains from one sample, sequenced in a study of beta chain features in type 1 diabetes. Clones were sequenced by immunoSEQ multiplex PCR, and TCRdb holds only the in-frame ones, with some missing. The repertoire includes under 200,000 clones, around 8.6% of them detected once, and more than 0.45% sits in the top ten. The specimen sequenced was central memory CD4+ T cells from blood. The receptors come from a woman aged 18-30 years with type 1 diabetes. Each CDR3 is given with its conserved first and last residue.

cdr3_aa | j_call | v_call
CASSYSARARNEQYF | TRBJ2-7 | TRBV6-5
CASSRGGRDTEAFF | TRBJ1-1 | TRBV7-3
CASSGRRDSPLHF | TRBJ1-6 | TRBV7-2
CASAGRQGEATNEKLFF | TRBJ1-4 | TRBV28
CSVEASGTGIYEQYF | TRBJ2-7 | TRBV29-1
CSVEDRTSGDEQFF | TRBJ2-1 | TRBV29-1
CASSSGQGLTEAFF | TRBJ1-1 | TRBV5-4
CASSRDRNYEQYF | TRBJ2-7 | TRBV7-2
CASRGGWVTGANVLTF | TRBJ2-6 | TRBV5-5
CASDRSGMGELFF | TRBJ2-2 | TRBV6-6
CSAGWSAGQPQHF | TRBJ1-5 | TRBV29-1
CASSSGGFPEQYF | TRBJ2-7 | TRBV7-2
CASSPSSGRETQYF | TRBJ2-5 | TRBV11-2
CASSYTDRIDGYTF | TRBJ1-2 | TRBV6-6
CASGRTQRREPQHF | TRBJ1-5 | TRBV5-4
CAIRGLAGETDTQYF | TRBJ2-3 | TRBV10-3
CASSSDRDRSISPLHF | TRBJ1-6 | TRBV7-9
CASSLWGGEQYF | - | TRBV14
CASSLDRVGQYF | TRBJ2-7 | TRBV5-8
CAISDSGDYYGYTF | TRBJ1-2 | TRBV10-3
CASSVTGGPAYF | TRBJ2-5 | TRBV19
CASSQEVQPYSRDTQYF | TRBJ2-3 | TRBV4-3
CASRTDRAINYEQYF | TRBJ2-7 | TRBV2
CSVVRTDGEQYF | TRBJ2-7 | TRBV29-1
CASSLYRTGVEQFF | TRBJ2-1 | TRBV7-2
CASSLYRETEAFF | TRBJ1-1 | TRBV11-1
CASSLGQGPRAGELFF | TRBJ2-2 | TRBV7-3
CASSVGGTRGETQYF | TRBJ2-5 | TRBV9
CASSLDTNQPQHF | TRBJ1-5 | TRBV5-1
CASSTAGTGDTEAFF | TRBJ1-1 | TRBV2
CASSGVGGTVNTGELFF | TRBJ2-2 | TRBV2
CASSPRAGGPDTQYF | TRBJ2-3 | TRBV9
CASSLGARVKRNTIYF | TRBJ1-3 | TRBV5-6
CASSQVGGGTTYEQYF | TRBJ2-7 | TRBV14
CASSQDGDRGRGYTF | TRBJ1-2 | TRBV4-1
CSVTGTSGAAYEQYF | TRBJ2-7 | TRBV29-1
CATSREGSQPQHF | TRBJ1-5 | TRBV15
CASSTGLAPVNEQFF | TRBJ2-1 | TRBV6-5
CAISLNPDSQETQYF | TRBJ2-5 | TRBV10-3
CASREGNTGELFF | TRBJ2-2 | TRBV28
CASSWDYLYNEQFF | TRBJ2-1 | TRBV7-2
CSVTGWVSDEQFF | TRBJ2-1 | TRBV29-1
CAISESTQGADTQYF | TRBJ2-3 | TRBV10-3
CASSLVRGSYNEQFF | TRBJ2-1 | TRBV5-1
CATGPGVGYGYTF | TRBJ1-2 | TRBV15
CASSANLGQGYEQYF | TRBJ2-7 | TRBV9
CASSPGAANSNQPQHF | TRBJ1-5 | TRBV5-1
CAWRRPSTGLVEAFF | TRBJ1-1 | TRBV30
CASSQQGDDTEAFF | TRBJ1-1 | TRBV4-2